This is a list of T cell receptor beta chains from one sample in a study of blood T cell repertoires in COVID-19. The data were produced by immunoSEQ multiplex PCR, yet TCRdb's version contains in-frame clones alone and is incomplete. Seen here are about 45,000 clones, roughly four fifths observed once, and the top ten hold roughly 42%. Input material: peripheral blood. The receptor set was obtained from a human donor in a cohort sampled during active COVID-19. Each CDR3 is given with its conserved first and last residue. A D gene is named only where the DNA matches it firmly. Clone size is stated in some rows and not others, as once, few, many or a class when expanded.

J gene: TRBJ1-6; clone size: NA; D gene: NA; V gene: TRBV6-2/TRBV6-3; CDR3 protein: CASSSLQGGYNSPLHF; CDR3 DNA: TGTGCCAGCAGTTCCCTTCAGGGTGGGTATAATTCACCCCTCCACTTT
J gene: TRBJ1-6; clone size: once; D gene: NA; V gene: TRBV6-1; CDR3 protein: CASSEGHSSYNSPLHF; CDR3 DNA: TGTGCCAGCAGTGAGGGACACAGCTCCTATAATTCACCCCTCCACTTT
J gene: TRBJ1-2; clone size: NA; D gene: NA; V gene: TRBV7-9; CDR3 protein: CASSLLGQPLMVNYGYTF; CDR3 DNA: TGTGCCAGCAGCTTACTAGGACAACCTCTTATGGTAAACTATGGCTACACCTTC
J gene: TRBJ1-2; clone size: NA; D gene: NA; V gene: TRBV7-9; CDR3 protein: CASSLGTPEGRYGYTF; CDR3 DNA: TGTGCCAGCAGCTTAGGTACCCCGGAAGGGAGGTATGGCTACACCTTC
J gene: TRBJ2-7; clone size: NA; D gene: NA; V gene: TRBV7-8; CDR3 protein: CASSLGPGNSYEQYF; CDR3 DNA: TGTGCCAGCAGCTTAGGGCCAGGGAACTCCTACGAGCAGTACTTC
J gene: TRBJ1-5; clone size: few; D gene: NA; V gene: TRBV6-6; CDR3 protein: CASSYGGDSNQPQHF; CDR3 DNA: TGTGCCAGCAGTTACGGGGGGGATAGCAATCAGCCCCAGCATTTT
J gene: TRBJ1-2; clone size: NA; D gene: NA; V gene: TRBV18; CDR3 protein: CASSPDRGRGAYGYTF; CDR3 DNA: TGTGCCAGCTCACCAGATCGCGGGAGGGGCGCCTATGGCTACACCTTC
J gene: TRBJ2-1; clone size: NA; D gene: NA; V gene: TRBV5-6; CDR3 protein: CASSPVTGDGFKNEQFF; CDR3 DNA: TGTGCCAGCAGCCCCGTGACAGGAGACGGATTCAAGAATGAGCAGTTCTTC
J gene: TRBJ2-7; clone size: NA; D gene: TRBD2; V gene: TRBV20-1; CDR3 protein: CSASLAASGEQYF; CDR3 DNA: TGCAGTGCTAGTCTAGCGGCATCGGGCGAGCAGTACTTC
J gene: TRBJ2-7; clone size: NA; D gene: TRBD1; V gene: TRBV7-2; CDR3 protein: CASSLARDRGVVGVRYEQYF; CDR3 DNA: TGTGCCAGCAGCTTAGCCCGGGACAGGGGTGTTGTGGGGGTAAGATACGAGCAGTACTTC
J gene: TRBJ2-3; clone size: NA; D gene: TRBD2; V gene: TRBV13; CDR3 protein: CASSLGGGTTDTQYF; CDR3 DNA: TGTGCCAGCAGCTTAGGGGGGGGGACCACAGATACGCAGTATTTT
J gene: TRBJ2-1; clone size: NA; D gene: NA; V gene: TRBV13; CDR3 protein: CASSLGGDRYNEQFF; CDR3 DNA: TGTGCCAGCAGCTTAGGGGGCGATCGGTACAATGAGCAGTTCTTC
J gene: TRBJ1-5; clone size: NA; D gene: TRBD1; V gene: TRBV28; CDR3 protein: CASSLGDRDQPQHF; CDR3 DNA: TGTGCCAGCAGTTTGGGGGACAGGGATCAGCCCCAGCATTTT
J gene: TRBJ1-1; clone size: NA; D gene: NA; V gene: TRBV27; CDR3 protein: CASGDTLYNTEAFF; CDR3 DNA: TGTGCCAGCGGCGACACCCTTTACAACACTGAAGCTTTCTTT
J gene: TRBJ1-3; clone size: NA; D gene: TRBD1; V gene: TRBV28; CDR3 protein: CASSTRGQGEGNTIYF; CDR3 DNA: TGTGCCAGCAGTACCCGAGGACAGGGGGAAGGAAACACCATATATTTT
J gene: TRBJ2-5; clone size: NA; D gene: NA; V gene: TRBV9; CDR3 protein: CASSPGTWRETQYF; CDR3 DNA: TGTGCCAGCAGCCCCGGGACTTGGCGGGAGACCCAGTACTTC
J gene: TRBJ1-6; clone size: NA; D gene: TRBD1; V gene: TRBV28; CDR3 protein: CASSARDRGLRSPLHF; CDR3 DNA: TGTGCCAGCAGCGCCCGGGACAGGGGGCTTCGGTCACCCCTCCACTTT
J gene: TRBJ1-1; clone size: NA; D gene: TRBD1; V gene: TRBV10-2; CDR3 protein: CASSQQGAPTNTEAFF; CDR3 DNA: TGCGCCAGCAGTCAACAGGGGGCCCCCACAAACACTGAAGCTTTCTTT
J gene: TRBJ2-7; clone size: few; D gene: TRBD2; V gene: TRBV7-3; CDR3 protein: CASSSTSGGAEEQYF; CDR3 DNA: TGTGCCAGCAGCTCTACTAGCGGGGGGGCTGAAGAGCAGTACTTC
J gene: TRBJ1-6; clone size: NA; D gene: NA; V gene: TRBV16; CDR3 protein: CASSRTVGNSPLHF; CDR3 DNA: TGTGCCAGCAGCCGGACTGTTGGTAATTCACCCCTCCACTTT
J gene: TRBJ2-7; clone size: NA; D gene: TRBD2; V gene: TRBV7-2; CDR3 protein: CASSLGTSGGSQYF; CDR3 DNA: TGTGCCAGCAGCTTGGGGACTAGCGGGGGGTCGCAGTACTTC
J gene: TRBJ1-3; clone size: few; D gene: NA; V gene: TRBV6-6; CDR3 protein: CASRDSGQGSGNTIYF; CDR3 DNA: TGTGCCAGCAGGGATTCAGGGCAGGGATCGGGAAACACCATATATTTT
J gene: TRBJ2-7; clone size: NA; D gene: TRBD2; V gene: TRBV11-2; CDR3 protein: CASSLQLAGIDEQYF; CDR3 DNA: TGTGCCAGCAGCTTACAACTAGCGGGGATAGACGAGCAGTACTTC
J gene: TRBJ1-4; clone size: NA; D gene: NA; V gene: TRBV28; CDR3 protein: CASSLSRGGDEKLFF; CDR3 DNA: TGTGCCAGCAGTTTATCTAGGGGAGGGGATGAAAAACTGTTTTTT
J gene: TRBJ1-2; clone size: NA; D gene: NA; V gene: TRBV4-1; CDR3 protein: CASSQAGQRPTQVLYTF; CDR3 DNA: TGCGCCAGCAGCCAAGCGGGACAACGACCTACCCAGGTTCTCTACACCTTC
J gene: TRBJ2-6; clone size: once; D gene: TRBD1; V gene: TRBV18; CDR3 protein: CASSPTGAGANVLTF; CDR3 DNA: TGTGCCAGCTCACCTACAGGGGCTGGGGCCAACGTCCTGACTTTC
J gene: TRBJ1-1; clone size: NA; D gene: TRBD1; V gene: TRBV5-1; CDR3 protein: CATTGDSPNTEAFF; CDR3 DNA: TGCGCCACAACCGGGGACAGCCCGAACACTGAAGCTTTCTTT
J gene: TRBJ2-5; clone size: NA; D gene: TRBD1; V gene: TRBV7-2; CDR3 protein: CASSLAAGDSSQETQYF; CDR3 DNA: TGTGCCAGCAGCTTAGCTGCCGGGGACAGCTCACAAGAGACCCAGTACTTC
J gene: TRBJ1-2; clone size: NA; D gene: TRBD1; V gene: TRBV29-1; CDR3 protein: CSAGQGAYGYTF; CDR3 DNA: TGCAGCGCCGGACAGGGCGCCTATGGCTACACCTTC
J gene: TRBJ2-5; clone size: NA; D gene: NA; V gene: TRBV7-2; CDR3 protein: CASSPDGKTQYF; CDR3 DNA: TGTGCCAGCAGCCCGGACGGGAAGACCCAGTACTTC
J gene: TRBJ2-3; clone size: NA; D gene: NA; V gene: TRBV27; CDR3 protein: CASSLLRGTQYF; CDR3 DNA: TGTGCCAGCAGTTTACTCCGGGGAACGCAGTATTTT
J gene: TRBJ1-1; clone size: NA; D gene: NA; V gene: TRBV18; CDR3 protein: CASSPRAGVSTEAFF; CDR3 DNA: TGTGCCAGCTCACCGCGAGCAGGGGTGAGCACTGAAGCTTTCTTT
J gene: TRBJ2-1; clone size: NA; D gene: TRBD1; V gene: TRBV10-3; CDR3 protein: CAISSGGTGNSYNEQFF; CDR3 DNA: TGTGCCATCAGCTCCGGGGGGACAGGGAACTCCTACAATGAGCAGTTCTTC
J gene: TRBJ1-1; clone size: NA; D gene: NA; V gene: TRBV7-9; CDR3 protein: CASSLEAGGAFF; CDR3 DNA: TGTGCCAGCAGCTTAGAAGCTGGGGGCGCTTTCTTT
J gene: TRBJ1-6; clone size: NA; D gene: TRBD1; V gene: TRBV19; CDR3 protein: CASSTGGNYNSPLHF; CDR3 DNA: TGTGCCAGTAGTACAGGGGGGAACTATAATTCACCCCTCCACTTT
J gene: TRBJ2-5; clone size: NA; D gene: NA; V gene: TRBV24-1; CDR3 protein: CATSDSQEETQYF; CDR3 DNA: TGTGCCACCAGTGATTCACAGGAAGAGACCCAGTACTTC
J gene: TRBJ2-2; clone size: NA; D gene: NA; V gene: TRBV27; CDR3 protein: CASRLGGDTGELFF; CDR3 DNA: TGTGCCAGCAGGCTCGGGGGAGACACCGGGGAGCTGTTTTTT
J gene: TRBJ2-3; clone size: NA; D gene: NA; V gene: TRBV5-4; CDR3 protein: CASSPGLPSDTDTQYF; CDR3 DNA: TGTGCCAGCAGCCCCGGACTCCCCTCAGACACAGATACGCAGTATTTT
J gene: TRBJ1-1; clone size: once; D gene: NA; V gene: TRBV11-2; CDR3 protein: CASSLSYTEAFF; CDR3 DNA: TGTGCCAGCAGCCTGAGCTACACTGAAGCTTTCTTT
J gene: TRBJ2-3; clone size: NA; D gene: NA; V gene: TRBV10-3; CDR3 protein: CAITPSSGTDTQYF; CDR3 DNA: TGTGCCATCACACCGTCCAGTGGCACAGATACGCAGTATTTT
J gene: TRBJ2-7; clone size: NA; D gene: NA; V gene: TRBV19; CDR3 protein: CASSIPGNSYEQYF; CDR3 DNA: TGTGCCAGTAGTATTCCAGGCAACTCCTACGAGCAGTACTTC
J gene: TRBJ1-2; clone size: NA; D gene: NA; V gene: TRBV19; CDR3 protein: CASTTGRGGDYGYTF; CDR3 DNA: TGTGCCAGTACGACAGGCCGGGGGGGTGACTATGGCTACACCTTC
J gene: TRBJ2-3; clone size: NA; D gene: NA; V gene: TRBV27; CDR3 protein: CASSSQAGHATDTQYF; CDR3 DNA: TGTGCCAGCAGTTCCCAAGCGGGTCACGCCACAGATACGCAGTATTTT
J gene: TRBJ1-2; clone size: NA; D gene: TRBD1; V gene: TRBV28; CDR3 protein: CASTVQGAGYTF; CDR3 DNA: TGTGCCAGCACGGTCCAGGGGGCAGGCTACACCTTC
J gene: TRBJ1-1; clone size: NA; D gene: NA; V gene: TRBV7-2; CDR3 protein: CASRGFGRGGSEAFF; CDR3 DNA: TGTGCCAGCAGGGGATTTGGGAGGGGTGGGTCTGAAGCTTTCTTT
J gene: TRBJ2-7; clone size: NA; D gene: NA; V gene: TRBV7-9; CDR3 protein: CASSSPERSYEQYF; CDR3 DNA: TGTGCCAGCAGCTCCCCTGAGCGCTCCTACGAGCAGTACTTC
J gene: TRBJ1-2; clone size: NA; D gene: NA; V gene: TRBV27; CDR3 protein: CASSLSGSDYGYTF; CDR3 DNA: TGTGCCAGCAGTTTATCGGGTAGCGACTATGGCTACACCTTC
J gene: TRBJ1-2; clone size: NA; D gene: NA; V gene: TRBV7-2; CDR3 protein: CASSFQGSYGYTF; CDR3 DNA: TGTGCCAGCAGCTTCCAGGGGTCCTATGGCTACACCTTC
J gene: TRBJ2-3; clone size: NA; D gene: NA; V gene: TRBV6-2/TRBV6-3; CDR3 protein: CASSDWLRTDTQYF; CDR3 DNA: TGTGCCAGCAGCGACTGGCTGCGCACAGATACGCAGTATTTT
J gene: TRBJ1-5; clone size: once; D gene: NA; V gene: TRBV28; CDR3 protein: CASSFISSNQPQHF; CDR3 DNA: TGTGCCAGCAGTTTTATATCGAGCAATCAGCCCCAGCATTTT
J gene: TRBJ2-1; clone size: NA; D gene: TRBD2; V gene: TRBV11-2; CDR3 protein: CASSLYQAGNEQFF; CDR3 DNA: TGTGCCAGCAGCTTATACCAAGCGGGGAATGAGCAGTTCTTC
J gene: TRBJ2-7; clone size: NA; D gene: TRBD1; V gene: TRBV2; CDR3 protein: CASSGQGAYEQYF; CDR3 DNA: TGTGCCAGCAGTGGACAGGGGGCGTACGAGCAGTACTTC
J gene: TRBJ1-4; clone size: NA; D gene: TRBD1; V gene: TRBV9; CDR3 protein: CASSGWTGSHEKLFF; CDR3 DNA: TGTGCCAGCAGCGGATGGACAGGGTCCCATGAAAAACTGTTTTTT
J gene: TRBJ1-1; clone size: NA; D gene: TRBD1; V gene: TRBV5-1; CDR3 protein: CASSTRQGGSTEAFF; CDR3 DNA: TGCGCCAGCAGCACAAGACAGGGAGGTAGCACTGAAGCTTTCTTT